The 5 T cell receptor beta chains given below trace back to one sample, sequenced in a study of blood T cell repertoires in COVID-19. Sequencing was performed with immunoSEQ multiplex PCR; in TCRdb, only in-frame clones are kept and a portion is missing. The sample includes approximately 480,000 clones, 75% to 90% of them seen just once. Sequencing was carried out using PBMCs or T cells enriched from blood (not recorded which). Receptors were obtained from a woman aged 18-29 years who had recovered from COVID-19.

J is TRBJ2-7 and V is TRBV5-1; TRBD1 matches at 7 bases. V was pared by 2 bases and J by 1 base, with 6 bases of the junction left unmatched. Germline V gene sequence: CDR1 SGHRS, CDR2 YFSETQ. The CDR3 totals 15 residues. The chain's CDR3 is CASSLSGQASYEQYF. The CDR3 DNA follows: TGCGCCAGCAGCTTATCTGGACAGGCTTCCTACGAGCAGTACTTC.

The rearrangement links TRBV28 to TRBJ2-1; maybe TRBD1 (5 bases). The CDR3 has 16 residues. V dropped 4 bases and J dropped 6 bases, with 19 bases sitting between them. CDR1 is MDHEN and CDR2 is SYDVKM in the germline V gene. The DNA of the CDR3 is TGTGCCAGCAGTTCCTTGGACATACTCACCCTCAATGAGCAGTTCTTC. Its protein is CASSSLDILTLNEQFF.

This chain joins TRBV5-1 and TRBJ2-2; 9 bases match TRBD1. CDR1 and CDR2 from the germline V gene are SGHRS and YFSETQ. Trimming removed 5 bases from V and 4 bases from J; junction bases left unmatched: 9. The CDR3 sequence is 16 residues long. CDR3 in amino acids: CASRGAGQGGTGELFF. The DNA of the CDR3 is TGCGCCAGCAGGGGAGCGGGACAGGGCGGCACCGGGGAGCTGTTTTTT.

This chain joins TRBV5-6 and TRBJ1-1, with 12 bases aligning to TRBD1. The CDR3 has 17 residues. Germline CDR1 reads SGHDT; CDR2 reads YYEEEE. V shed 4 bases and J 6 bases; nucleotides not matched to a gene: 13. The CDR3 sequence: CASSLRDRGRTWAEAFF. The CDR3, as DNA: TGTGCCAGCAGCCTCCGGGACAGGGGGCGAACGTGGGCTGAAGCTTTCTTT.

The rearrangement links TRBV7-9 to TRBJ2-3, with TRBD2 matching 12 bases. The CDR3 contains 14 residues. Germline-derived CDR1 and CDR2 are SEHNR and FQNEAQ (reference sequence). V was pared by 5 bases and J by 6 bases, with 3 bases of the junction left unmatched. The CDR3, as DNA: TGTGCCAGCAGCCCCGGGACTAGCGGGGATACGCAGTATTTT. It encodes CASSPGTSGDTQYF.